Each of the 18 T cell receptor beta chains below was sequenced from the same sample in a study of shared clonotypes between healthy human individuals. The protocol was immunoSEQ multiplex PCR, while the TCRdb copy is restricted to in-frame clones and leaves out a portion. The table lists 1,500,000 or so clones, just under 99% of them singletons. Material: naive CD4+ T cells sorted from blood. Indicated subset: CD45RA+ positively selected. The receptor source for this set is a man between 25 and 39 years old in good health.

The CDR3 DNA follows: TGTGCCAGCAGCCAGGGGCACGGCAGCGGGGGGCGGGCTTTCTTT. Amino acid sequence: CASSQGHGSGGRAFF. The genes are TRBV27 and TRBJ1-1; D perhaps matches TRBD1 (6 bases). The germline V gene has CDR1 MNHEY and CDR2 SMNVEV (reference sequence). The CDR3 loop spans 15 amino acids. V lost 6 bases to trimming and J lost 11 bases, with 25 bases between them.

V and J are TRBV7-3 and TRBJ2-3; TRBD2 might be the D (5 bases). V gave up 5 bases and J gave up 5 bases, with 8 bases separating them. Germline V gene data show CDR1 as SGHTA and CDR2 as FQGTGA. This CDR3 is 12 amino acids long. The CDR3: CASSLGEDTQYF. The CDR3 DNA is TGTGCCAGCAGCCTCGGGGAAGATACGCAGTATTTT.

The CDR3 reads CASTVSYEQYF. The CDR3 bases are TGTGCCAGTACGGTTTCCTACGAGCAGTACTTC. The genes are TRBV19 and TRBJ2-7; no definite D call. Deletions cut 7 bases from V and 1 base from J, with 5 bases between. The CDR3 extends over 11 amino acids. The V gene's germline CDR1 is LNHDA and CDR2 SQIVND (reference sequence). The whole variable domain, filled in from reference TRBV19 and TRBJ2-7, reads DGGITQSPKYLFRKEGQNVTLSCEQNLNHDAMYWYRQDPGQGLRLIYYSQIVNDFQKGDIAEGYSVSREKKESFPLTVTSAQKNPTAFYLCASTVSYEQYFGPGTRLTVT.

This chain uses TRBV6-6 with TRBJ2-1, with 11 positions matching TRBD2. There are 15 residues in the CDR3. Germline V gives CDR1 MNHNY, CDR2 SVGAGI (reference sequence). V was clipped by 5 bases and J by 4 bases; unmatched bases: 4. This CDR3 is CASSPGTSGYNEQFF. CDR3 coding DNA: TGTGCCAGCAGTCCCGGGACTAGCGGATACAATGAGCAGTTCTTC.

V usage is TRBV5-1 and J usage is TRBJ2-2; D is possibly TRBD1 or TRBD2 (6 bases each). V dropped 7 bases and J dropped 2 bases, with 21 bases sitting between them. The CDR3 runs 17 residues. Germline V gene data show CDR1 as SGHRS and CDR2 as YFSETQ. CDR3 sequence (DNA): TGCGCCAGCCGTCCAGGAAGGGGGGCGGTAAACACCGGGGAGCTGTTTTTT. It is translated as CASRPGRGAVNTGELFF.

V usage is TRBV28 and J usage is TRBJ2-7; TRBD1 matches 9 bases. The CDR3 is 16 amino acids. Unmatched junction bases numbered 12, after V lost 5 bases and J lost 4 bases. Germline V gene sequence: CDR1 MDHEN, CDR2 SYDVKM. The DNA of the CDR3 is TGTGCCAGCAGTCCCCAGACAGGGGGGTACCCTTACGAGCAGTACTTC. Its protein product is CASSPQTGGYPYEQYF.

The CDR3 sequence: CASSDLFTDTQYF. CDR3 sequence (DNA): TGTGCCAGTAGTGATCTATTCACAGATACGCAGTATTTT. The chain links TRBV19 to TRBJ2-3; D is uncertain. V lost 5 bases and J lost 2, with 8 bases in between. CDR1 is LNHDA and CDR2 is SQIVND in the germline V gene (reference sequence). This CDR3 has 13 residues.

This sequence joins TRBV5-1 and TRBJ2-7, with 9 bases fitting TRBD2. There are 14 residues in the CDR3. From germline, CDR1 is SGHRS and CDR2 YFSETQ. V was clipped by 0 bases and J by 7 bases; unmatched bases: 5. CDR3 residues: CASSLAGLAWEQYF. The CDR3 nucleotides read TGCGCCAGCAGCTTGGCCGGACTAGCGTGGGAGCAGTACTTC. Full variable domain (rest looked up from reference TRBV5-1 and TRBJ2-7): KAGVTQTPRYLIKTRGQQVTLSCSPISGHRSVSWYQQTPGQGLQFLFEYFSETQRNKGNFPGRFSGRQFSNSRSEMNVSTLELGDSALYLCASSLAGLAWEQYFGPGTRLTVT.

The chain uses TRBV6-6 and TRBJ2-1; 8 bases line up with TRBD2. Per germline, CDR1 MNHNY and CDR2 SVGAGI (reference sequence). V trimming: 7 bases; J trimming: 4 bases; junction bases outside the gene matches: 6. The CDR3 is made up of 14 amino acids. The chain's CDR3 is CASKGGRRYNEQFF. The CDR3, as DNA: TGTGCCAGCAAAGGCGGGAGGCGATACAATGAGCAGTTCTTC.

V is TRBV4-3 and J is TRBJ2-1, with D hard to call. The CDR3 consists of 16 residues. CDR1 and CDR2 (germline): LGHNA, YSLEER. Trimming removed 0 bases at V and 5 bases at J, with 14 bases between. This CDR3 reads CASSQEGLTFDNEQFF. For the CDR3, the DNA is TGCGCCAGCAGCCAAGAAGGGCTCACGTTCGACAATGAGCAGTTCTTC.

Here the CDR3 reads CASSYSRPGLGNTIYF. The DNA for the CDR3 is TGTGCCAGCAGTTACTCGAGGCCGGGACTTGGAAACACCATATATTTT. This chain uses TRBV6-5 with TRBJ1-3, with D tentatively TRBD1 (5 bases). V lost 0 bases, J lost 3 bases, and 12 bases lay in between. Germline lookup yields CDR1 MNHEY and CDR2 SVGAGI. The CDR3 is made up of 16 amino acids.

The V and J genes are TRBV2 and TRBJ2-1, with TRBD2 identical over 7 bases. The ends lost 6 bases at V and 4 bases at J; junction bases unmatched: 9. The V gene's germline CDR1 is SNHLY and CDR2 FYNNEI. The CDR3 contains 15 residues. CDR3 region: CASSREAGVYNEQFF. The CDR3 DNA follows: TGTGCCAGCAGCCGGGAGGCAGGAGTTTACAATGAGCAGTTCTTC.

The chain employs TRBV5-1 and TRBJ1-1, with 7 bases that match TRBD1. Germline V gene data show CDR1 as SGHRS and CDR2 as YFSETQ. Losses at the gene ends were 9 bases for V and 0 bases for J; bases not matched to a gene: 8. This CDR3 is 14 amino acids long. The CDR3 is CATRQGLMNTEAFF. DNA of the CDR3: TGCGCCACAAGACAGGGCTTGATGAACACTGAAGCTTTCTTT.

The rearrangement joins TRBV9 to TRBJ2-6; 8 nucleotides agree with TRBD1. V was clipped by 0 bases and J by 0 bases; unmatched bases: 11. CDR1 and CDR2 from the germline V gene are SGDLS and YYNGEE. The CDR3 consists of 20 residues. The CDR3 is CASSVAARTGNSSGANVLTF. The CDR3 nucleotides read TGTGCCAGCAGCGTAGCCGCCCGGACAGGGAATAGCTCTGGGGCCAACGTCCTGACTTTC.

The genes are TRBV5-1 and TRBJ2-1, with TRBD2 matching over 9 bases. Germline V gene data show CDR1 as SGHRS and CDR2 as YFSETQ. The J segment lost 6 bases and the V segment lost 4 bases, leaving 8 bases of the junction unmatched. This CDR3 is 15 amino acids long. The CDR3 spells CASSEAGGQLNEQFF. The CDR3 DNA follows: TGCGCCAGCAGCGAGGCGGGAGGGCAGCTCAATGAGCAGTTCTTC.

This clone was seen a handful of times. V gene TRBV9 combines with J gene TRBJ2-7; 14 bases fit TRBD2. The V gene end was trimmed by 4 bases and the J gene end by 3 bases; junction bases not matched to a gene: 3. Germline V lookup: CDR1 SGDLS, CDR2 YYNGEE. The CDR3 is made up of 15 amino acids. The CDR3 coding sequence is TGTGCCAGCAGCACCGGGACTAGCGGGAGCTACGAGCAGTACTTC. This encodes CASSTGTSGSYEQYF.

CDR3 coding DNA: TGCGCCAGCAGCTTAAGCGGGAGGGCGGGCGAGCAGTACTTC. Translation gives CASSLSGRAGEQYF. The chain couples TRBV5-1 to TRBJ2-7, with TRBD2 matching over 10 bases. This CDR3 spans 14 amino acids. V lost 2 bases, J lost 6 bases, and 5 bases stayed unmatched. CDR1 SGHRS and CDR2 YFSETQ come from the germline V gene.

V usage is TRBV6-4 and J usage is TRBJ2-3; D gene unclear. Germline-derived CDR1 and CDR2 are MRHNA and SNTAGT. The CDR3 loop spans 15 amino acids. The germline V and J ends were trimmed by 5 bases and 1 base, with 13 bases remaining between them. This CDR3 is CASSYQSSGTDTQYF. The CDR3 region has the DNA TGTGCCAGCAGTTATCAGAGCTCGGGCACAGATACGCAGTATTTT.